These T cell receptor beta chains were read from a single sample in a study of CD8 T cells in ankylosing spondylitis. Via MiXCR, TCRdb re-called the 5' RACE reads, giving one row per CDR3 protein. Found here are around 770,000 distinct CDR3 sequences, roughly 12% of them singletons; the top ten hold about 0.5%. Source material: blood, either unsorted or a sorted T cell fraction (not recorded which). The receptor set was obtained from a male donor with ankylosing spondylitis. CDR3s include the opening cysteine and the closing phenylalanine or tryptophan. The D gene is left open where the match is weak. The size field is filled for only some rows; it gives once, few, many or a size class.

TRBV18,-,TRBJ2-1,-,CASSPPTPFYNEQFF,TGTGCCAGCTCACCACCGACACCCTTCTACAATGAGCAGTTCTTC
TRBV12-3/TRBV12-4,-,TRBJ1-6,few,CASRGVRWSPLHF,TGTGCCAGCAGGGGGGTGAGGTGGTCACCCCTCCACTTT
TRBV29-1,-,TRBJ2-1,-,CSVRGRGETYNEQFF,TGCAGCGTGAGGGGGCGGGGTGAAACCTACAATGAGCAGTTCTTC
TRBV20-1,TRBD1,TRBJ1-1,few,CSAQTGGWDTEAFF,TGCAGTGCACAGACAGGGGGCTGGGACACTGAAGCTTTCTTT
TRBV19,-,TRBJ2-3,few,CASSIGRTDTQYF,TGTGCCAGTAGTATCGGGCGCACAGATACGCAGTATTTT
TRBV21-1,-,TRBJ2-5,-,CASSKPTSGVETQYF,TGTGCCAGCAGCAAACCAACTAGCGGGGTCGAGACCCAGTACTTC
TRBV20-1,-,TRBJ2-5,-,CSARDRGAGQTQYF,TGCAGTGCTAGAGATAGGGGCGCGGGACAGACCCAGTACTTC
TRBV20-1,TRBD2,TRBJ2-7,few,CSARGASSGTYEQYF,TGCAGTGCTAGAGGGGCGTCTAGCGGAACCTACGAGCAGTACTTC
TRBV20-1,-,TRBJ2-5,few,CSAGRISRQKETQYF,TGCAGTGCTGGAAGGATAAGCAGACAGAAAGAGACCCAGTACTTC
TRBV15,-,TRBJ2-7,-,CATSSMDSYEQYF,TGTGCCACCAGCAGTATGGACAGCTACGAGCAGTACTTC
TRBV6-1,TRBD1,TRBJ1-2,few,CASRGTGQANYGYTF,TGTGCCAGCAGGGGGACCGGACAGGCTAACTATGGCTACACCTTC
TRBV6-6,-,TRBJ2-3,few,CASSYSTGDTQYF,TGTGCCAGCAGTTACTCGACGGGGGATACGCAGTATTTT
TRBV18,TRBD1,TRBJ1-2,few,CASSPQGQGHGYTF,TGTGCCAGCTCACCCCAGGGACAGGGCCATGGCTACACCTTC
TRBV9,-,TRBJ2-5,few,CASSVGGIPETQYF,TGTGCCAGCAGCGTAGGGGGGATCCCGGAGACCCAGTACTTC
TRBV28,-,TRBJ2-5,few,CASSFVVKETQYF,TGTGCCAGCAGTTTCGTCGTTAAAGAGACCCAGTACTTC
TRBV18,-,TRBJ1-4,-,CASSPGRDEKLFF,TGTGCCAGCTCACCAGGGAGGGATGAAAAACTGTTTTTT
TRBV11-2,-,TRBJ2-5,-,CASSSTNRDPETQYF,TGTGCCAGCAGCTCCACAAACAGGGACCCAGAGACCCAGTACTTC
TRBV5-6,-,TRBJ1-2,many,CASLRGANYGYTF,TGTGCCAGCCTTCGTGGGGCTAACTATGGCTACACCTTC
TRBV28,-,TRBJ2-7,many,CASSSAGVEQYF,TGTGCCAGCAGTTCCGCAGGGGTTGAGCAGTACTTC
TRBV11-2,-,TRBJ2-1,few,CASSLYIGSSYNEQFF,TGTGCCAGCAGCTTATACATCGGGAGCTCCTACAATGAGCAGTTCTTC
TRBV20-1,TRBD1,TRBJ1-5,-,CSARGPGGQINQPQHF,TGCAGTGCTAGAGGCCCGGGGGGACAGATCAATCAGCCCCAGCATTTT
TRBV5-1,-,TRBJ1-1,few,CASSLQGINTEAFF,TGCGCCAGCAGCTTGCAGGGAATAAACACTGAAGCTTTCTTT